This entry features one T cell receptor beta chain sequence. The sample comes from a study of cytomegalovirus exposure and HLA in healthy donors. There are 15 residues in the CDR3. Germline loops: CDR1 ENHRY, CDR2 SYGVKD. V was clipped by 7 bases and J by 3 bases; unmatched bases: 10. PCR was performed using 60 Vbeta and 13 Jbeta primers. Clones were sequenced by immunoSEQ multiplex PCR, and TCRdb holds only the in-frame ones, with some missing. The table lists some 150,000 clones, 77% of them singletons. The chain employs TRBV10-3 and TRBJ2-3, with 7 bases fitting TRBD2. The origin of this receptor is a female donor in good health and CMV-seronegative. The source material was PBMCs. CDR3 region: CAITEERGGTDTQYF. The DNA of the CDR3 is TGTGCCATCACGGAAGAGCGGGGAGGAACAGATACGCAGTATTTT.